These T cell receptor beta chains were read from a single sample in a study of regulatory T cells in long-lasting Graves disease. TCRdb recomputed calls from the multiplex PCR reads with MiXCR, one row per CDR3 protein. In the table there are a few hundred thousand distinct CDR3 sequences, around a quarter of which are singletons. This material consisted of peripheral blood mononuclear cells (PBMCs), taken when the disease was refractory, from a patient treated with antithyroid drugs. These TCRs come from a female donor with Graves disease. CDR3s include the opening cysteine and the closing phenylalanine or tryptophan. Fields, in order: D gene, V gene, J gene, clone size, CDR3 protein, CDR3 DNA. The D gene is left open where the match is weak. Clone size is stated in some rows and not others, as once, few, many or a class when expanded.

>NA|TRBV7-2|TRBJ1-1|few
CASSLKFRGEAFF
TGTGCCAGCAGCTTAAAATTCAGGGGTGAAGCTTTCTTT
>NA|TRBV29-1|TRBJ2-7|NA
CSVGRFIDWSSYEQYF
TGCAGCGTTGGGAGGTTCATAGACTGGAGCTCCTACGAGCAGTACTTC
>NA|TRBV19|TRBJ2-5|few
CASSIAGSETQYF
TGTGCCAGTAGTATAGCGGGAAGTGAGACCCAGTACTTC
>NA|TRBV6-1|TRBJ1-2|few
CASKIGARGYTF
TGTGCCAGCAAGATAGGGGCTCGAGGCTACACCTTC
>TRBD1|TRBV20-1|TRBJ2-2|NA
CSVKKQGPGELFF
TGCAGTGTTAAGAAACAGGGGCCCGGGGAGCTGTTTTTT
>NA|TRBV7-2|TRBJ2-3|NA
CASSSGGVGTDTQYF
TGTGCCAGCAGCTCCGGTGGGGTAGGCACAGATACGCAGTATTTT
>NA|TRBV5-1|TRBJ2-2|NA
CASSLESPSWNTGELFF
TGCGCCAGCAGCTTGGAGTCTCCTAGCTGGAACACCGGGGAGCTGTTTTTT
>NA|TRBV2|TRBJ1-2|few
CASSSSNTGGYTF
TGTGCCAGCAGTTCCTCCAATACCGGGGGCTACACCTTC
>TRBD2|TRBV6-1|TRBJ2-2|NA
CASSPWVAGVTGELFF
TGTGCCAGCAGTCCCTGGGTAGCGGGTGTTACCGGGGAGCTGTTTTTT
>TRBD1|TRBV7-2|TRBJ2-7|few
CASSIGQGAIYEQYF
TGTGCCAGCAGTATTGGACAGGGGGCAATCTACGAGCAGTACTTC
>NA|TRBV6-1|TRBJ1-1|many
CASLSRIEGTPAFF
TGTGCCAGCCTGTCTAGGATAGAGGGGACGCCAGCTTTCTTT
>NA|TRBV12-3/TRBV12-4|TRBJ1-6|many
CASSVARGRDSPLHF
TGTGCCAGCAGTGTGGCTAGGGGACGGGATTCACCCCTCCACTTT
>TRBD2|TRBV28|TRBJ2-5|many
CASSWTSGRAGTQYF
TGTGCCAGCAGTTGGACTAGCGGGAGGGCAGGGACCCAGTACTTC
>NA|TRBV20-1|TRBJ1-2|many
CSATDNYGYTF
TGCAGTGCTACAGATAACTATGGCTACACCTTC
>TRBD2|TRBV19|TRBJ2-5|few
CASSDIGLAVQETQYF
TGTGCCAGTAGCGATATCGGACTAGCAGTTCAAGAGACCCAGTACTTC
>TRBD2|TRBV7-3|TRBJ2-1|few
CASSFGLAGVNEQFF
TGTGCCAGCAGCTTCGGACTAGCGGGAGTCAATGAGCAGTTCTTC
>NA|TRBV6-1|TRBJ2-5|NA
CASNRQVQETQYF
TGTGCCAGCAATAGACAGGTTCAAGAGACCCAGTACTTC
>NA|TRBV28|TRBJ1-1|many
CASSLFADNTEAFF
TGTGCCAGCAGTTTATTCGCAGATAACACTGAAGCTTTCTTT
>TRBD1|TRBV15|TRBJ2-7|few
CATSWTGTYEQYF
TGTGCCACCTCCTGGACAGGGACTTACGAGCAGTACTTC
>NA|TRBV19|TRBJ1-5|NA
CASSMGRVHSNQPQHF
TGTGCCAGTAGTATGGGCAGAGTTCATAGCAATCAGCCCCAGCATTTT
>NA|TRBV27|TRBJ2-7|NA
CASSLVVYEGVPYEQYF
TGTGCCAGCAGTTTGGTCGTTTATGAGGGAGTCCCTTACGAGCAGTACTTC
>NA|TRBV20-1|TRBJ2-3|few
CSARDVETTGTRRSDTQYF
TGCAGTGCTAGAGATGTCGAGACGACCGGGACCAGAAGGTCAGATACGCAGTATTTT
>NA|TRBV29-1|TRBJ1-1|once
CSVEVSGRATEAFF
TGCAGCGTTGAAGTGTCTGGGCGGGCCACTGAAGCTTTCTTT
>NA|TRBV19|TRBJ2-7|NA
CASSIAESYEQYF
TGTGCCAGTAGTATAGCCGAATCCTACGAGCAGTACTTC
>NA|TRBV30|TRBJ1-5|few
CAWGPGNQPQHF
TGTGCCTGGGGTCCTGGTAATCAGCCCCAGCATTTT
>NA|TRBV7-2|TRBJ2-5|many
CASSLRQGGETQYF
TGTGCCAGCAGCTTACGGCAGGGGGGAGAGACCCAGTACTTC
>NA|TRBV7-2|TRBJ1-2|NA
CASSLDETALGYTF
TGTGCCAGCAGCTTAGATGAGACCGCGCTCGGCTACACCTTC
>TRBD1|TRBV7-9|TRBJ1-1|NA
CASRREGTGTHTEAFF
TGTGCCAGCCGCCGGGAGGGGACAGGGACACACACTGAAGCTTTCTTT
>NA|TRBV3-1|TRBJ1-3|NA
CASRKAGNTIYF
TGTGCCAGCAGAAAAGCTGGAAACACCATATATTTT
>TRBD2|TRBV7-2|TRBJ2-7|NA
CASSLGVSGHYEQYF
TGTGCCAGCAGCTTAGGTGTTAGCGGGCACTACGAGCAGTACTTC
>NA|TRBV6-5|TRBJ1-5|NA
CASSYEGMSNQPQHF
TGTGCCAGCAGTTACGAGGGAATGAGCAATCAGCCCCAGCATTTT
>NA|TRBV6-5|TRBJ2-7|many
CASSYDRNYEQYF
TGTGCCAGCAGTTACGACAGGAACTACGAGCAGTACTTC
>TRBD1|TRBV20-1|TRBJ2-3|NA
CSARRTGADTQYF
TGCAGTGCTAGGCGGACAGGGGCAGATACGCAGTATTTT
>TRBD1|TRBV5-4|TRBJ2-7|NA
CASSSATGGAFYEQYF
TGTGCCAGCAGCTCCGCCACAGGGGGCGCGTTTTACGAGCAGTACTTC
>NA|TRBV7-9|TRBJ2-5|NA
CASSVADYQATQYF
TGTGCCAGCAGCGTAGCCGACTACCAGGCGACCCAGTACTTC
>NA|TRBV28|TRBJ1-6|many
CASSLQVPSFSSPLHF
TGTGCCAGCAGTTTACAGGTGCCGTCCTTTAGTTCACCCCTCCACTTT
>NA|TRBV5-1|TRBJ1-1|many
CASSSGTRNTEAFF
TGCGCCAGCAGCTCCGGGACAAGGAACACTGAAGCTTTCTTT
>NA|TRBV20-1|TRBJ2-7|many
CSASAQSRLPYEQYF
TGCAGTGCTAGTGCTCAGTCCCGTTTGCCCTACGAGCAGTACTTC
>NA|TRBV2|TRBJ1-5|few
CASNFDPWGNQPQHF
TGTGCCAGCAACTTCGACCCCTGGGGCAATCAGCCCCAGCATTTT
>NA|TRBV2|TRBJ2-4|many
CASGPQGLDKNIQYF
TGTGCCAGCGGACCCCAGGGGCTCGACAAAAACATTCAGTACTTC
>NA|TRBV29-1|TRBJ2-6|few
CSVDTGFNIPGANVLTF
TGCAGCGTTGATACAGGTTTTAATATTCCTGGGGCCAACGTCCTGACTTTC
>TRBD2|TRBV3-1|TRBJ2-5|NA
CASSQLGGTSQETQYF
TGTGCCAGCAGCCAACTTGGCGGGACTAGCCAAGAGACCCAGTACTTC